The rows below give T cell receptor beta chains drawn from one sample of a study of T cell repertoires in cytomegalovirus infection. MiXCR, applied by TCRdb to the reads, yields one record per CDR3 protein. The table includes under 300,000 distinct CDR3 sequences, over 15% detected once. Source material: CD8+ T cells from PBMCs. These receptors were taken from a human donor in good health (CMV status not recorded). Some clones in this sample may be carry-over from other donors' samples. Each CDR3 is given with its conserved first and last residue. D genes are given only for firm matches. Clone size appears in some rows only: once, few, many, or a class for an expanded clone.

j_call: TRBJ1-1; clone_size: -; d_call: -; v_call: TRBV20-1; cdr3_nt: TGCAGTGCTAGAGTCAGGGGAAGTACTGAAGCTTTCTTT; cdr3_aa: CSARVRGSTEAFF
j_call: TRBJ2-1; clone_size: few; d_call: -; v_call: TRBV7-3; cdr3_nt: TGTGCCAGCAGCTTATTCCCAGAGAACAATGAGCAGTTCTTC; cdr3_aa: CASSLFPENNEQFF
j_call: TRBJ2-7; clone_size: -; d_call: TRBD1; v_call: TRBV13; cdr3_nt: TGTGTCAGCAGCTTACGACAGGGGCTAGCCTACGAGCAGTACTTC; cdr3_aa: CVSSLRQGLAYEQYF
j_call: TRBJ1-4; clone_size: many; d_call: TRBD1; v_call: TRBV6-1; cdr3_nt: TGTGCCAGCAGTATAACAGGGGGCAGTTACGAAAAACTGTTTTTT; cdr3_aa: CASSITGGSYEKLFF
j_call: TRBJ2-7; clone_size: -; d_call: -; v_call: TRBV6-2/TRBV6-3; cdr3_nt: TGTGCCAGCAGTTACTCCCTGGGACTGCCCAACGAGCAGTACTTC; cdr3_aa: CASSYSLGLPNEQYF
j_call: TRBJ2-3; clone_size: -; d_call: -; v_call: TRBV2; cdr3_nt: TGTGCCAGCAGTGAAAGTGGAACTAGCCTTATCACAGATACGCAGTATTTT; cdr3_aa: CASSESGTSLITDTQYF
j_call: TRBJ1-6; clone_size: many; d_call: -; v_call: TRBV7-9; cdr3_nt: TGTGCCAGCAGCTTAGGGGGGCCTTCACCCCTCCACTTT; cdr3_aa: CASSLGGPSPLHF
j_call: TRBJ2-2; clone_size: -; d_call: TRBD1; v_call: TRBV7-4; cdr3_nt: TGTGCCAGCAGCTTGGGTCACACCCAGACAGGGGGGCCCGGGGAGCTGTTTTTT; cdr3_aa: CASSLGHTQTGGPGELFF
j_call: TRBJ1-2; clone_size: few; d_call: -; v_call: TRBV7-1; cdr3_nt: TGTGCCAGCAGCCGCCCAGCGGAGTACTATGGCTACACCTTC; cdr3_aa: CASSRPAEYYGYTF
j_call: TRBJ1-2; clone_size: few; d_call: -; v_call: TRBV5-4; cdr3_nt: TGTGCCAGCAGTCTTTCAGAGGGCTACACCTTC; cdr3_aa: CASSLSEGYTF
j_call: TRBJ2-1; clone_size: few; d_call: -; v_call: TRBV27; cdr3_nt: TGTGCCAGCAGTACCCTAGACGGTGAGCAGTTCTTC; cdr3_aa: CASSTLDGEQFF
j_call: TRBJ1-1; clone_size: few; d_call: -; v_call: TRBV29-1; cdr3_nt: TGCAGCGGGGGGACCGACACTGAAGCTTTCTTT; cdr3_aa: CSGGTDTEAFF
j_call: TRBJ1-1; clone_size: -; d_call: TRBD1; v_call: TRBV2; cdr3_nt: TGTGCCAGCAGTGAATTTGGACAGGGTTACACTGAAGCTTTCTTT; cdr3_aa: CASSEFGQGYTEAFF
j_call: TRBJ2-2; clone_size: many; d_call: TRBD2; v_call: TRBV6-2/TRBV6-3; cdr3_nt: TGTGCCAGCAGTTACAGGGAGGGGACCGGGGAGCTGTTTTTT; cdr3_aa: CASSYREGTGELFF
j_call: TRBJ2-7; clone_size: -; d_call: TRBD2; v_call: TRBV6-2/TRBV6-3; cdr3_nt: TGTGCCAGCAGTTACTCCGCAAGGAGCGGGGGCGACTCCTACGAGCAGTACTTC; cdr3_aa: CASSYSARSGGDSYEQYF
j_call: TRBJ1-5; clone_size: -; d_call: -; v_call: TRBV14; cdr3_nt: TGTGCCAGCAGTCTCTCTTGGGATCAGCCCCAGCATTTT; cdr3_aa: CASSLSWDQPQHF
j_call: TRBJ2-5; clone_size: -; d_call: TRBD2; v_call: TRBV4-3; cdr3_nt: TGCGCCAGCAGCATAACGGGGGGGGCTGGGGAGACCCAGTACTTC; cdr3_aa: CASSITGGAGETQYF
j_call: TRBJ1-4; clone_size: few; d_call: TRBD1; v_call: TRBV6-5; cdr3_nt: TGTGCCAGCAGTTACGCCTCCGGGACAGCCCATGAAAAACTGTTTTTT; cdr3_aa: CASSYASGTAHEKLFF
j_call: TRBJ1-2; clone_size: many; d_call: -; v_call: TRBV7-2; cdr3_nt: TGTGCCAGCAGCTCGGACGGGCTTGACTATGGCTACACCTTC; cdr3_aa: CASSSDGLDYGYTF
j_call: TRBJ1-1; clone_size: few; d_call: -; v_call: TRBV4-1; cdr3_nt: TGCGCCAGCAGCCAAGATGCTAGGGGAAACACTGAAGCTTTCTTT; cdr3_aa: CASSQDARGNTEAFF
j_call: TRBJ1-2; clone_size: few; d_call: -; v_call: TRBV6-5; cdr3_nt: TGTGCCAGCAGTTACTCAGGGACACGGTATGGCTACACCTTC; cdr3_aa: CASSYSGTRYGYTF
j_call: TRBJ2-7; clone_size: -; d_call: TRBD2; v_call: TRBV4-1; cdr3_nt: TGCGCCAGCAGCCAAGACCAAGGGCTAGCGGGGATCGAGCAGTACTTC; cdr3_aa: CASSQDQGLAGIEQYF
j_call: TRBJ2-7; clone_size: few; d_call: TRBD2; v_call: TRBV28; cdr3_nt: TGTGCCTCGGGAGCGGGGAACTCCTACGAGCAGTACTTC; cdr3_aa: CASGAGNSYEQYF
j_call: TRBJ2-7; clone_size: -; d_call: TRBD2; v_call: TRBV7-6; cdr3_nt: TGTGCCAGCTGCTTAGCGGGGTCCGGCGAGCAGTACTTC; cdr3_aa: CASCLAGSGEQYF
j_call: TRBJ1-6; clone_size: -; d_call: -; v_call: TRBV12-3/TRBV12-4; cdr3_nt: TGTGCCAGCAGGAACACGGGGGCTTATAATTCACCCCTCCACTTT; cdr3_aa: CASRNTGAYNSPLHF
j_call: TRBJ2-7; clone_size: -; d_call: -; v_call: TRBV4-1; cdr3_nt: TGCGCCAGCAGCCAAGATCCTGCGGGGGCGACCTCCTACGAGCAGTACTTC; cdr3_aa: CASSQDPAGATSYEQYF
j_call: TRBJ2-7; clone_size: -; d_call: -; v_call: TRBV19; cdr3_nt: TGTGCCAGTAGTACGAAATACGAGCAGTACTTC; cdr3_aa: CASSTKYEQYF
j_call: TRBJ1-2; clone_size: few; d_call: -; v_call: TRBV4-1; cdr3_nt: TGCGCCAGCAGCCAAGATTGGGATGACTATGGCTACACCTTC; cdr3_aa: CASSQDWDDYGYTF
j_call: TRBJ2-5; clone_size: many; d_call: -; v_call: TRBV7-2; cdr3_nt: TGTGCCAGCAGCCGCGGAATCCGAGAGACCCAGTACTTC; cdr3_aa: CASSRGIRETQYF
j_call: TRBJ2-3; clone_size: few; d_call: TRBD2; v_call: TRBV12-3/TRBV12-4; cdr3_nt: TGTGCCAGCAGAGGACTAGCGGGGTGGGATACGCAGTATTTT; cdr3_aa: CASRGLAGWDTQYF
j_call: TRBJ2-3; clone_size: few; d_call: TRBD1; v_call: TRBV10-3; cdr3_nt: TGTGCCATCAGTGAGGAGGACAGGAGCACAGATACGCAGTATTTT; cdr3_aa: CAISEEDRSTDTQYF
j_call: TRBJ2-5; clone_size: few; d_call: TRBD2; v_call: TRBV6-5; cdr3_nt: TGTGCCAGCAGTTACTCGAAGCTAGCGGGGAGGGGAGAGACCCAGTACTTC; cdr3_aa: CASSYSKLAGRGETQYF
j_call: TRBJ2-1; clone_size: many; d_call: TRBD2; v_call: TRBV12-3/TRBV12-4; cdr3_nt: TGTGCCAGCAGTTTAGCTGGGGACTACAACAATGAGCAGTTCTTC; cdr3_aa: CASSLAGDYNNEQFF